What follows are 30 T cell receptor beta chains derived from one specimen sequenced in a study of shared clonotypes between healthy human individuals. Produced via immunoSEQ multiplex PCR; TCRdb's table is partial and in-frame only. The sample consists of just over 2,000,000 clones, approximately 94% of them appearing once. It was CD45RO-negative cells, positively selected for CCR7, that made up naive CD8 cells, with terminally differentiated effector memory CD45RA+ cells excluded. The sequenced sample was naive CD8+ T cells sorted from blood. Source of these receptors: a man between 18 and 35 years old in good health.

V is TRBV7-9 and J is TRBJ2-1; D is perhaps TRBD2 (5 bases). The CDR3 totals 13 residues. In germline, CDR1 is SEHNR, CDR2 FQNEAQ (reference sequence). The germline V and J ends were trimmed by 10 bases and 0 bases, with 10 bases remaining between them. CDR3 sequence (DNA): TGTGCCACTCTTACTAGCTCCTACAATGAGCAGTTCTTC. This encodes CATLTSSYNEQFF.

This clone was observed once. The genes are TRBV13 and TRBJ2-1; 8 nucleotides agree with TRBD2. Germline V lookup: CDR1 PRHDT, CDR2 FYEKMQ (reference sequence). V was pared by 5 bases and J by 0 bases, with 3 bases of the junction left unmatched. The CDR3 covers 15 residues. CDR3 coding DNA: TGTGCCAGCAGCGAGGGACTAGTCTCCTACAATGAGCAGTTCTTC. It specifies CASSEGLVSYNEQFF.

The chain has TRBV7-8 and TRBJ2-2; D might be TRBD2 (5 bases). The CDR3 runs 14 residues. The germline gives CDR1 SGHVS, CDR2 FQNEAQ. V was shortened by 1 base and J by 5 bases, with 8 bases between the two germline ends. CDR3 sequence reads: CASSLVTGTGELFF. Here the CDR3 DNA reads TGTGCCAGCAGCTTAGTGACGGGAACCGGGGAGCTGTTTTTT.

Comment on this clone: The same CDR3 arises from other DNA sequences in this sample as well. J is TRBJ2-7 and V is TRBV9; perhaps TRBD2 as D (6 bases). The CDR3 is 14 residues long. Per the germline V gene, CDR1 is SGDLS and CDR2 is YYNGEE. Between the trimmed V and J ends, which lost 0 bases and 2 bases, there was a span of 9 bases. CDR3 in amino acids: CASSVAGDTYEQYF. The CDR3 nucleotides read TGTGCCAGCAGCGTAGCGGGAGACACCTACGAGCAGTACTTC.

The rearrangement uses TRBV15 and TRBJ1-2, with a possible D match to TRBD1 (5 bases). Between the trimmed V and J ends, which lost 3 bases and 3 bases, there was a span of 17 bases. This CDR3 has 16 residues. Germline values: CDR1 LNHNV, CDR2 YYDKDF (reference sequence). This CDR3 is CATSRLDTTPDYGYTF. CDR3 DNA: TGTGCCACCAGCAGGCTGGACACCACCCCAGACTATGGCTACACCTTC. The full variable domain, its missing parts supplied by reference TRBV15 and TRBJ1-2, is DAMVIQNPRYQVTQFGKPVTLSCSQTLNHNVMYWYQQKSSQAPKLLFHYYDKDFNNEADTPDNFQSRRPNTSFCFLDIRSPGLGDTAMYLCATSRLDTTPDYGYTFGSGTRLTVV.

This clone is a singleton in its sample. The chain combines TRBV11-2 with TRBJ2-5; no clear D gene. The germline V gene encodes CDR1 SGHAT and CDR2 FQNNGV. This CDR3 contains 13 residues. Between the trimmed V and J ends, which lost 5 bases and 10 bases, there was a span of 17 bases. The CDR3 loop reads CASSIGPSWDQYF. CDR3 nucleotides: TGTGCCAGCAGCATTGGGCCCAGTTGGGACCAGTACTTC.

The chain carries TRBV5-6 and TRBJ2-7; D might be TRBD1 (7 bases). This CDR3 has 14 amino acids. Deletions cut 3 bases from V and 0 bases from J, with 10 bases between. Germline values: CDR1 SGHDT, CDR2 YYEEEE. CDR3 DNA sequence: TGTGCCAGCAGCTGGCGGGACAGCTCCTACGAGCAGTACTTC. This translates into CASSWRDSSYEQYF.

The gene calls are TRBV30 and TRBJ2-1; D is perhaps TRBD1 (5 bases). The CDR3 covers 12 residues. Germline V gene data show CDR1 as GTSNPN and CDR2 as SVGIG (reference sequence). Trimming pared 8 bases from V and 4 bases from J, leaving 12 bases between. The CDR3 DNA reads TGTGCCGTCCTGACAGAGTACAATGAGCAGTTCTTC. Translation: CAVLTEYNEQFF.

The chain links TRBV6-5 to TRBJ2-2; D perhaps matches TRBD1 (6 bases). V lost 5 bases, J lost 4 bases, and 8 bases lay in between. Per germline, CDR1 MNHEY and CDR2 SVGAGI. The CDR3 consists of 13 residues. The CDR3, as DNA: TGTGCCAGCAGTGCAGGGGCCACCGGGGAGCTGTTTTTT. Protein product: CASSAGATGELFF.

Of note for this clone: The same CDR3 can be traced to other DNA sequences in this sample. This chain uses TRBV5-6 with TRBJ2-7; D gene uncertain. V was clipped by 3 bases and J by 3 bases, with 7 bases between them. CDR1 is SGHDT, CDR2 YYEEEE, per germline. The CDR3 contains 12 residues. CDR3 bases: TGTGCCAGCAGCTCGCCTGGCTACGAGCAGTACTTC. It encodes CASSSPGYEQYF.

This clone was detected only once. The chain combines TRBV9 with TRBJ1-1; D unresolved. The CDR3 totals 15 residues. V was trimmed by 0 bases and J by 1 base, leaving 10 bases between them. The germline CDR1 and CDR2 sequences are SGDLS and YYNGEE. The CDR3 DNA reads TGTGCCAGCAGCGTAGGGGGAGACCCGAACACTGAAGCTTTCTTT. Protein sequence: CASSVGGDPNTEAFF.

The J gene is TRBJ2-2, the V gene TRBV2; 11 nucleotides match TRBD2. The ends lost 3 bases at V and 2 bases at J; junction bases unmatched: 5. The germline V gene has CDR1 SNHLY and CDR2 FYNNEI. This CDR3 has 17 amino acids. For the CDR3, the DNA is TGTGCCAGCAGTGATGAACTAGCGGGGGACAACACCGGGGAGCTGTTTTTT. This encodes CASSDELAGDNTGELFF.

The chain joins TRBV11-2 to TRBJ2-5; TRBD2 agrees at 7 bases. The J segment lost 4 bases and the V segment lost 2 bases, leaving 4 bases of the junction unmatched. The CDR3 extends over 14 amino acids. The germline gives CDR1 SGHAT, CDR2 FQNNGV. The CDR3 nucleotides are TGTGCCAGCAGCTTATTAACGGGAGGAGAGACCCAGTACTTC. Translation gives CASSLLTGGETQYF. Filled out from reference TRBV11-2 and TRBJ2-5, the complete variable domain reads EAGVAQSPRYKIIEKRQSVAFWCNPISGHATLYWYQQILGQGPKLLIQFQNNGVVDDSQLPKDRFSAERLKGVDSTLKIQPAKLEDSAVYLCASSLLTGGETQYFGPGTRLLVL.

V usage is TRBV9 and J usage is TRBJ2-3, with TRBD2 as a possible D gene (5 bases). CDR3 size: 15 residues. V was pared by 0 bases and J by 1 base, with 9 bases between. Looked up from germline, CDR1 is SGDLS and CDR2 is YYNGEE. The CDR3 DNA follows: TGTGCCAGCAGCGTAGAGGATAGCGGCACAGATACGCAGTATTTT. This translates into CASSVEDSGTDTQYF. The whole variable domain, filled in from reference TRBV9 and TRBJ2-3, reads DSGVTQTPKHLITATGQRVTLRCSPRSGDLSVYWYQQSLDQGLQFLIQYYNGEERAKGNILERFSAQQFPDLHSELNLSSLELGDSALYFCASSVEDSGTDTQYFGPGTRLTVL.

V is TRBV4-1 and J is TRBJ1-1, with 10 bases matching TRBD1. Trimming at V came to 4 bases and at J to 8 bases, leaving 7 bases not matched to a gene. The germline CDR1 and CDR2 sequences are MGHRA and YSYEKL. This CDR3 contains 14 residues. The CDR3 protein is CASSPDRGRVEAFF. The CDR3 DNA reads TGCGCCAGCAGCCCTGACAGGGGGCGGGTCGAAGCTTTCTTT.

This clone has just one count. This chain connects TRBV10-3 to TRBJ2-3; D is perhaps TRBD2 (5 bases). In germline, CDR1 is ENHRY, CDR2 SYGVKD. The CDR3 has 17 residues. Trimming stripped 0 bases from V and 0 bases from J, with 13 bases between. CDR3: CAISESWRSESTDTQYF. The CDR3, as DNA: TGTGCCATCAGTGAGTCTTGGAGGTCGGAGAGCACAGATACGCAGTATTTT.

This clone was seen only once. The chain recombines TRBV9 with TRBJ1-3; D is unclear. Trimming left V 0 bases short and J 0 bases short, with 10 bases between. CDR1 is SGDLS and CDR2 is YYNGEE in the germline V gene. The CDR3 is 16 residues long. The CDR3 sequence is CASSVEEISSGNTIYF. DNA for the CDR3: TGTGCCAGCAGCGTAGAGGAGATCAGCTCTGGAAACACCATATATTTT.

The chain employs TRBV7-9 and TRBJ2-1; a possible D gene is TRBD1 (6 bases). V shed 2 bases and J shed 9 bases, with 20 bases lying between them. CDR1 and CDR2 from the germline V gene are SEHNR and FQNEAQ (reference sequence). The CDR3 contains 16 residues. CDR3: CASSLSTGFRFGEQFF. The CDR3 DNA reads as TGTGCCAGCAGCTTATCTACAGGGTTTCGGTTCGGTGAGCAGTTCTTC.

A single count supports this clone. V and J are TRBV5-6 and TRBJ2-7; D is uncertain. Trimming cost V 0 bases and J 0 bases, with 10 bases left between them. The CDR3 spans 15 residues. The germline CDR1 and CDR2 sequences are SGHDT and YYEEEE. CDR3 amino acids: CASSLDASPSYEQYF. The CDR3 coding sequence is TGTGCCAGCAGCTTGGATGCCAGTCCCTCCTACGAGCAGTACTTC.

The V and J genes are TRBV9 and TRBJ2-7, with 8 bases fitting TRBD1. V shed 6 bases and J 3 bases; nucleotides not matched to a gene: 8. This CDR3 region has 14 residues. Germline V gene sequence: CDR1 SGDLS, CDR2 YYNGEE. The CDR3 protein is CASTGGVSDYEQYF. The CDR3 bases are TGTGCCAGCACAGGGGGCGTTAGCGACTACGAGCAGTACTTC.

This clone was seen more than once but under ten times. CDR3: CASSPDAGHYGYTF. CDR3 DNA: TGTGCCAGCTCACCAGACGCGGGACACTATGGCTACACCTTC. V is TRBV18 and J is TRBJ1-2, with D possibly TRBD1 on 5 matching bases. CDR1 KGHSH and CDR2 LQKENI come from the germline V gene. V was clipped by 2 bases and J by 3 bases, with 10 bases between them. The CDR3 totals 14 residues.

This clone occurred once. This chain connects TRBV2 to TRBJ2-1; 7 bases align to TRBD2. With 8 bases clipped from V and 5 bases from J, the junction kept 15 bases outside the gene matches. Germline V CDR1 and CDR2: SNHLY, FYNNEI. CDR3 length equals 16 residues. CDR3 coding DNA: TGTGCCAGCTCCCCCGGGGCGGGAGCTGGGGACAATGAGCAGTTCTTC. Translating gives CASSPGAGAGDNEQFF.

On this clone itself: The sample contains more than one DNA sequence encoding this CDR3. The V gene is TRBV6-5, the J gene TRBJ2-3; TRBD2 aligns across 8 bases. Trimming took 6 bases from V and 3 from J; bases not matched to a gene: 5. The CDR3 covers 14 residues. In germline, CDR1 is MNHEY, CDR2 SVGAGI. The CDR3 nucleotides are TGTGCCAGCAGCTATAGCGGGGCAACAGATACGCAGTATTTT. This sequence encodes CASSYSGATDTQYF.

Only one count was recorded for this clone. The genes are TRBV6-5 and TRBJ2-5; D is ambiguous. Germline V CDR1 and CDR2: MNHEY, SVGAGI. Trimming left V 4 bases short and J 5 bases short, with 17 bases between. The CDR3 extends over 15 amino acids. The chain's CDR3 is CASSWSGLGSETQYF. In DNA form, the CDR3 reads TGTGCCAGCAGTTGGTCGGGCCTCGGAAGTGAGACCCAGTACTTC.

CDR3 sequence reads: CASSPRGPINQPQHF. As DNA, the CDR3 is TGTGCCAGTAGCCCACGCGGTCCGATTAATCAGCCCCAGCATTTT. The chain couples TRBV19 to TRBJ1-5; D is uncertain. Trimming pared 6 bases from V and 4 bases from J, leaving 16 bases between. Germline V gives CDR1 LNHDA, CDR2 SQIVND (reference sequence). This CDR3 has 15 amino acids.

The sample holds one count of this clone. The same CDR3 can be traced to other DNA sequences in this sample. The chain recombines TRBV6-5 with TRBJ1-1, with a weak D call TRBD1 (6 bases). This CDR3 spans 14 amino acids. V lost 6 bases to trimming and J lost 1 base, with 12 bases between them. CDR1 MNHEY and CDR2 SVGAGI come from the germline V gene. The CDR3 reads CASSPTGSNTEAFF. For the CDR3, the DNA is TGTGCCAGCAGCCCGACAGGATCGAACACTGAAGCTTTCTTT.

The chain employs TRBV11-2 and TRBJ1-1; D remains unclear. CDR1 and CDR2 from the germline V gene are SGHAT and FQNNGV. The CDR3 totals 13 residues. V was pared by 0 bases and J by 4 bases, with 6 bases between. CDR3 in amino acids: CASSLEWTTEAFF. CDR3 bases: TGTGCCAGCAGCTTAGAATGGACCACTGAAGCTTTCTTT.

This chain connects TRBV11-2 to TRBJ2-1; tentative D call: TRBD2 (5 bases). CDR1 and CDR2 from the germline V gene are SGHAT and FQNNGV. Trimming stripped 2 bases from V and 10 bases from J, with 9 bases between. CDR3 length equals 12 residues. The CDR3 DNA follows: TGTGCCAGCAGCTTAATAGCGACCGAGCAGTTCTTC. This encodes CASSLIATEQFF.

This sequence joins TRBV7-9 and TRBJ2-5, with 9 nucleotides matching TRBD2. The V and J ends lost 2 bases and 5 bases, in that order; junction bases with no gene match: 12. CDR1 is SEHNR, CDR2 FQNEAQ, per germline (reference sequence). This CDR3 spans 17 amino acids. CDR3 nucleotides: TGTGCCAGCAGCTTACGCGTTTTAGCGGGAGTAGGGGAGACCCAGTACTTC. Protein sequence: CASSLRVLAGVGETQYF.

The chain is built from TRBV6-5 and TRBJ2-3; 7 bases line up with TRBD2. CDR3 length: 16 amino acids. The V segment lost 4 bases and the J segment 0 bases; nucleotides outside the gene matches: 7. CDR1 and CDR2 (germline): MNHEY, SVGAGI. This chain's CDR3 is CASSFERGASTDTQYF. The CDR3 DNA sequence: TGTGCCAGCAGTTTTGAGCGGGGTGCTAGCACAGATACGCAGTATTTT.